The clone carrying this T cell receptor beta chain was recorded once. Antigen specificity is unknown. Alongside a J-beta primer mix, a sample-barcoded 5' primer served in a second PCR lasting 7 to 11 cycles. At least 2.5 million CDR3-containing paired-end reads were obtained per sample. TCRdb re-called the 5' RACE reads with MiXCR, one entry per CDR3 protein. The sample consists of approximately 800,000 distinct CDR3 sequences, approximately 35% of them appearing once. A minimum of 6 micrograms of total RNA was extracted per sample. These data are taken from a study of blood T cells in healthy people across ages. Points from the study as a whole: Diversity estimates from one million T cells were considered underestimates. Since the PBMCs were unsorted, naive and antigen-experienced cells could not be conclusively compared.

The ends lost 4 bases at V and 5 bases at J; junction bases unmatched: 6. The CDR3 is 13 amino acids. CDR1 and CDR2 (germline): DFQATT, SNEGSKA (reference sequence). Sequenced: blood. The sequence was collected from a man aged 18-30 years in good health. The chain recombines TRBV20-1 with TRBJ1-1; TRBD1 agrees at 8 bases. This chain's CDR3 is CSAKTGQGTEAFF. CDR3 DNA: TGCAGTGCTAAAACCGGACAGGGAACTGAAGCTTTCTTT.